This record covers a single T cell receptor beta chain. Its antigen is currently unknown. Sample-barcoded 5' priming and a J-beta primer mix drove a second PCR of 7 to 11 cycles. TCRdb re-analysed the 5' RACE reads in MiXCR, keeping a single row per CDR3 protein. The sample consists of approximately 600,000 distinct CDR3 sequences, roughly 58% of them appearing once. From germline, CDR1 is SEHNR and CDR2 FQNEAQ (reference sequence). Trimming at V came to 7 bases and at J to 3 bases, leaving 8 bases not matched to a gene. CDR3 length: 15 residues. This record comes from a study of blood T cells in healthy people across ages. Study conclusions and caveats: No conclusive comparison of naive versus antigen-experienced cells was possible with unsorted PBMCs. The study found TCR beta diversity correlated strongly with naive T cell percentage. Diversity was estimated from one million T cells, and these estimates were considered underestimates.

Material: blood. This sequence was found in a man aged 55 to 70 in good health. V and J are TRBV7-9 and TRBJ2-1, with 8 bases fitting TRBD2. The CDR3 spells CASTHSTSGYNEQFF. As DNA, the CDR3 is TGTGCCAGCACCCACAGTACTAGCGGCTACAATGAGCAGTTCTTC.